This section outlines one TCR beta chain sequence together with its context. The assay was immunoSEQ multiplex PCR, and TCRdb's table has in-frame clones only and misses some. The top ten clones hold approximately 12% of a sample with about 510,000 clones, about 80% of them seen once. This record belongs to a study of shared clonotypes between healthy human individuals. The clonotype was recovered from a woman aged 40 to 55 in good health. Some clones in this sample may be carry-over from other donors' samples. Sequenced input: PBMCs.

CDR3 protein: CASSILAGSSYNEQFF. The DNA for the CDR3 is TGTGCCAGCAGTATATTGGCGGGCAGCTCCTACAATGAGCAGTTCTTC. The chain links TRBV28 to TRBJ2-1; D may be TRBD2 (5 bases). The CDR3 covers 16 residues. The V end was cut by 5 bases, the J end by 0 bases, with 14 bases between. The germline V gene encodes CDR1 MDHEN and CDR2 SYDVKM.